The 17 T cell receptor beta chains reported below all come from one sample, sequenced in a study of vaccination effects on CD4 cells after COVID-19. No antigen has been identified for these receptors. Sequencing was performed with immunoSEQ multiplex PCR; in TCRdb, only in-frame clones are kept and a portion is missing. The data hold tens of thousands of clones, with about 78% observed a single time. Expansion with viral peptide pools was applied to antigen-specific CD4+ T cells by the ViraFEST assay prior to sequencing. The authors isolated CD4+ T cells after ten to eleven days of culture. A PCR test confirmed that the person had SARS-CoV-2 infection between March and December 2020. Sequenced material: CD4+ T cells from PBMCs cultured with HCoV-NL63 spike peptides, taken before COVID-19 vaccination. These TCRs come from a human donor who had a prior SARS-CoV-2 infection.

The genes are TRBV30 and TRBJ2-4; the D gene could be TRBD1 or TRBD2 (5 bases each). This CDR3 contains 13 residues. Trimming removed 8 bases at V and 3 bases at J, with 14 bases between. Germline CDR1 is GTSNPN and CDR2 is SVGIG (reference sequence). The CDR3 here is CAGRGTGKNIQYF. The CDR3, as DNA: TGTGCCGGAAGAGGGACGGGCAAAAACATTCAGTACTTC.

This clone occurred a few times. This chain joins TRBV12-3 or TRBV12-4 and TRBJ1-1; D gene ambiguous. With 7 bases removed from V and 3 bases from J, the gap between germline ends came to 6 bases. There are 11 residues in the CDR3. CDR3 in DNA: TGTGCCAGCACCTCAGACACTGAAGCTTTCTTT. This sequence encodes CASTSDTEAFF.

The chain recombines TRBV10-3 with TRBJ1-1; 8 bases are shared with TRBD1. This CDR3 spans 15 amino acids. Germline V gives CDR1 ENHRY, CDR2 SYGVKD. After removal of 6 bases from V and 1 base from J, the junction contained 7 bases not matched to a gene. The CDR3 loop reads CAIRGGQAQNTEAFF. CDR3 sequence (DNA): TGTGCCATCAGGGGGGGACAGGCCCAGAACACTGAAGCTTTCTTT.

The gene calls are TRBV7-3 and TRBJ2-1; 12 bases are a match to TRBD2. The CDR3 runs 14 residues. Germline values: CDR1 SGHTA, CDR2 FQGTGA. The V segment lost 4 bases and the J segment 6 bases; nucleotides outside the gene matches: 1. CDR3 sequence (DNA): TGTGCCAGCAGCTCTAGCGGGAGGGCCAATGAGCAGTTCTTC. It is translated as CASSSSGRANEQFF.

The chain links TRBV7-3 to TRBJ2-1; TRBD2 aligns across 8 bases. The CDR3 is made up of 14 amino acids. CDR1 and CDR2 from the germline V gene are SGHTA and FQGTGA. The J segment lost 10 bases and the V segment lost 5 bases, leaving 10 bases of the junction unmatched. CDR3 region: CASSITGTSNEQFF. Written as DNA, the CDR3 is TGTGCCAGCAGCATCACCGGGACTAGTAACGAGCAGTTCTTC.

This sequence joins TRBV10-3 and TRBJ2-5; D not certain. Trimming cost V 3 bases and J 4 bases, with 6 bases left between them. The CDR3 loop spans 12 amino acids. Germline V gene lookup returns CDR1 ENHRY and CDR2 SYGVKD. The CDR3 DNA reads TGTGCCATCAGTGAAAAGTTAGAGACCCAGTACTTC. Translation gives CAISEKLETQYF.

This clone was seen only once. Other DNA sequences from this sample encode an identical CDR3 as well. The J gene is TRBJ2-2, the V gene TRBV10-3, with 16 bases matching TRBD2. CDR1 and CDR2 from the germline V gene are ENHRY and SYGVKD. After removal of 1 base from V and 3 bases from J, the junction contained 8 bases not matched to a gene. This CDR3 has 20 residues. This CDR3 reads CAISEYTGLAGGRYTGELFF. CDR3 sequence (DNA): TGTGCCATCAGTGAGTATACGGGACTAGCGGGGGGGCGTTACACCGGGGAGCTGTTTTTT.

This rearrangement joins TRBV7-2 to TRBJ1-2; the match to TRBD1 covers 10 bases. V lost 3 bases and J lost 8; bases outside the gene matches: 3. Germline V gives CDR1 SGHTA, CDR2 FQGNSA. There are 13 residues in the CDR3. CDR3 sequence: CASSFTTGGGYTF. The CDR3 DNA reads as TGTGCCAGCAGCTTTACGACAGGGGGCGGCTACACCTTC.

This clone was picked up a small number of times. The J gene is TRBJ2-7, the V gene TRBV5-6; perhaps TRBD2 as D (6 bases). Between the trimmed V and J ends, which lost 3 bases and 3 bases, there was a span of 16 bases. CDR3 length: 15 residues. Per germline, CDR1 SGHDT and CDR2 YYEEEE. The CDR3 region has the DNA TGTGCCAGCAGCTCGATGGGACGGACTAACTACGAGCAGTACTTC. Amino acid sequence: CASSSMGRTNYEQYF.

The gene calls are TRBV28 and TRBJ2-1, with 14 bases that match TRBD2. The trim removed 5 bases at V and 5 bases at J, leaving 8 bases unmatched. Germline V gene sequence: CDR1 MDHEN, CDR2 SYDVKM. This CDR3 spans 17 amino acids. CDR3 DNA: TGTGCCAGCAGTCAAGGACTAGCGGGAGGAGTAAACAATGAGCAGTTCTTC. Its protein product is CASSQGLAGGVNNEQFF. Based on the CDR3 plus reference TRBV28 and TRBJ2-1, the full variable domain is DVKVTQSSRYLVKRTGEKVFLECVQDMDHENMFWYRQDPGLGLRLIYFSYDVKMKEKGDIPEGYSVSREKKERFSLILESASTNQTSMYLCASSQGLAGGVNNEQFFGPGTRLTVL.

The chain's CDR3 is CASSLNENNEQFF. CDR3 coding DNA: TGTGCCAGCTCACTAAACGAGAACAATGAGCAGTTCTTC. This chain connects TRBV18 to TRBJ2-1; D unresolved. V was trimmed by 4 bases and J by 5 bases, leaving 9 bases between them. There are 13 residues in the CDR3. Germline V lookup: CDR1 KGHSH, CDR2 LQKENI.

The gene calls are TRBV5-6 and TRBJ2-7; D is undetermined. The germline V gene has CDR1 SGHDT and CDR2 YYEEEE. There are 12 residues in the CDR3. V was clipped by 1 base and J by 6 bases, with 8 bases between them. CDR3 nucleotide sequence: TGTGCCAGCAGCTTGAAGGCAGCCGAGCAGTACTTC. Amino acids: CASSLKAAEQYF.

V gene TRBV12-3 or TRBV12-4 combines with J gene TRBJ1-3; no definite D call. Trimming took off 6 bases at V and 8 bases at J, with 14 bases between the two ends. This CDR3 is built from 13 residues. CDR3 sequence: CASSRNWEYTIYF. In DNA, the CDR3 is TGTGCCAGCAGCCGGAACTGGGAGTACACCATATATTTT.

This chain uses TRBV11-3 with TRBJ2-7; the D call may be TRBD1 or TRBD2 (5 bases each). The CDR3 covers 11 residues. CDR1 and CDR2 from the germline V gene are SGHNT and YENEEA. V was pared by 2 bases and J by 9 bases, with 8 bases between. This chain's CDR3 is CASSLQGRQYF. CDR3 in DNA: TGTGCCAGCAGCTTACAGGGACGGCAGTACTTC.

This clone has only a few counts. V gene TRBV7-2 combines with J gene TRBJ2-5, with TRBD1 identical over 7 bases. The CDR3 totals 13 residues. Germline V gene lookup returns CDR1 SGHTA and CDR2 FQGNSA. Trimming at V came to 5 bases and at J to 5 bases, leaving 5 bases not matched to a gene. CDR3 bases: TGTGCCAGCAGCCTCGGACAGGCGGAGACCCAGTACTTC. It is translated as CASSLGQAETQYF.

The chain links TRBV9 to TRBJ1-1, with TRBD1 matching over 8 bases. Germline-derived CDR1 and CDR2 are SGDLS and YYNGEE. The CDR3 extends over 16 amino acids. With V trimmed by 4 bases and J by 1 base, 9 bases remained unmatched. The CDR3 region has the DNA TGTGCCAGCAGCACCTACTTGACAGGGGCGAACACTGAAGCTTTCTTT. Amino acids: CASSTYLTGANTEAFF.

V and J are TRBV24-1 and TRBJ1-1; 7 bases map to TRBD1. J lost 5 bases, V lost 0 bases, and 5 bases had no gene match. This CDR3 is 15 amino acids long. Germline-derived CDR1 and CDR2 are KGHDR and SFDVKD. The DNA for the CDR3 is TGTGCCACCAGTGATTTGCATCAGGGGGGTACTGAAGCTTTCTTT. As protein: CATSDLHQGGTEAFF.